Only a few counts were recorded for the clone carrying this T cell receptor (beta chain). Its antigen is unknown. This sample was included in a study of human T cells and chemical hapten exposure. Study-level background: The variation in per-sample TCR yields arose mainly from small differences in pooled library volumes. Points from the study as a whole: PT1 expanded TCR counts and patch test score correlated positively. Following DPC sensitization, TCRs present above 1 in 1000 frequency showed no change.

Time point in this sample: pre-sensitization, week 0. Treatment defined: therapeutic diphenylcyclopropenone sensitization with weekly scalp DPC. In the library, unique molecular identifiers were attached to individual cDNA molecules. TCRdb independently ran MiXCR on the RACE reads; one entry per CDR3 protein. The sample records about 80,000 distinct CDR3 sequences, approximately 15% being singletons. The TCR sequence derives from a woman in her 50s with alopecia areata. Some clones in this sample may be carry-over from other donors' samples. Sequencing used whole blood, obtained in connection with sensitization to the hapten diphenylcyclopropenone (DPC).

Written as DNA, the CDR3 is TGCAGTGCTAGAGATCCGCCTGAAGCTTTCTTT. It encodes CSARDPPEAFF. J is TRBJ1-1 and V is TRBV20-1; D unclear. The CDR3 runs 11 residues. Trimming pared 0 bases from V and 6 bases from J, leaving 5 bases between. Germline V gives CDR1 DFQATT, CDR2 SNEGSKA (reference sequence).